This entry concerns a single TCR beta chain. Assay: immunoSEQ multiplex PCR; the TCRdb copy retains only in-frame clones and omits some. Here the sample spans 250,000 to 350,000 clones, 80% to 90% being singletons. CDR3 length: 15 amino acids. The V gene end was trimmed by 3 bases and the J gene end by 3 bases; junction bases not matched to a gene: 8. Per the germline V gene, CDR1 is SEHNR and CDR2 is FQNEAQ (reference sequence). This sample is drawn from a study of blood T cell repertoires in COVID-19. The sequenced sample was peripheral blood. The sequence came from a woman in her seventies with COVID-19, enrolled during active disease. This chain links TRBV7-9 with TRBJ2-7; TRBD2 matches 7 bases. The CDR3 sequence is CASSFGSPGGYEQYF. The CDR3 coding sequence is TGTGCCAGCAGCTTTGGGTCTCCGGGGGGCTACGAGCAGTACTTC.